This TCR beta chain was recovered during a study of blood T cell repertoires in COVID-19. Study at large: The study drew acute and convalescent COVID-19 samples from the United States, Italy and Spain.

Libraries were prepared by immunoSEQ multiplex PCR; TCRdb keeps only in-frame clonotypes and omits some of them. The table includes a few hundred thousand clones, around 86% detected once. The germline V gene has CDR1 MNHNS and CDR2 SASEGT. The CDR3 runs 16 residues. V was shortened by 3 bases and J by 6 bases, with 15 bases between the two germline ends. Grouping used clinical history reported by participants in a survey and questionnaire. This clone was found a few times. This TCR derives from a man aged 25-45 years in a cohort exposed to, infected with or recovered from COVID-19 (not recorded which). Sample: PBMCs or T cells enriched from blood (not recorded which). This chain connects TRBV6-1 to TRBJ1-6; D perhaps matches TRBD1 (5 bases). The chain's CDR3 is CASSERLGQGNSPLHF. For the CDR3, the DNA is TGTGCCAGCAGTGAGAGGTTGGGGCAGGGTAATTCACCCCTCCACTTT.